This T cell receptor beta chain is from a study of T cells in Graves' hyperthyroidism and ophthalmopathy. Overall study results and limits: Blood samples included most of the expanded thyroid clonotypes exceeding 0.001.

Of note for this clonotype: Its antigen is still unknown. A much more abundant neighbour one base away suggests this may be a read error.

Thyroid ultrasound and orbital computed tomography, with clinical symptoms and serum thyroxine and TRAb, informed diagnoses. CDR1 SQVTM and CDR2 ANQGSEA come from the germline V gene. The trim removed 6 bases at V and 7 bases at J, leaving 13 bases unmatched. This CDR3 is built from 14 residues. It was RNA transcripts that yielded the amplified TCR beta CDR3 regions. First-round RT-PCR with HTBI primers amplified the TCR CDR3 region. Each CDR3 protein gets one entry after TCRdb re-called the multiplex PCR reads with MiXCR. The sample shows about 340,000 distinct CDR3 sequences, around 23% of them seen only once.

The TCR originated in a woman in her forties or fifties with Graves' hyperthyroidism. The sample taken for sequencing was blood. The rearrangement uses TRBV29-1 and TRBJ2-7; the match to TRBD1 covers 9 bases. CDR3 nucleotides: TGCAGCGTGACCCCGGGACAGGGAGTCCATGAGCAGTACTTC. It translates to CSVTPGQGVHEQYF.